The clone carrying this T cell receptor beta chain came up a few times. What it binds is unknown. The V end was cut by 4 bases, the J end by 3 bases, with 7 bases between. The CDR3 runs 11 residues. The germline V gene encodes CDR1 GTSNPN and CDR2 SVGIG (reference sequence). The data were obtained in a study of T-cell memory formation after mild COVID-19. Overall study results and limits: Whereas later expanders leaned CD4+, clones contracting day 15 to 85 showed a balanced CD4/CD8 makeup.

TCRdb redid the calling of the 5' RACE reads with MiXCR, one entry per CDR3 protein. The repertoire holds 500,000 to 600,000 distinct CDR3 sequences, with roughly 18% as singletons. The chain employs TRBV30 and TRBJ2-7; no firm D call. The origin of this receptor is an adult woman who had mild COVID-19 (a few samples of this study predate the infection). Cell type and time point are not known. The source material was PBMCs or a T cell subset sorted from them (not recorded which). CDR3 in amino acids: CAWKFGYEQYF. CDR3 coding DNA: TGTGCCTGGAAATTTGGCTACGAGCAGTACTTC.